This TCR beta chain was recovered during a study of blood T cell repertoires in COVID-19. About the study: The United States, Italy and Spain supplied acute and convalescent COVID-19 samples.

As originally analysed: Estimates of nucleated cell counts were drawn from the amplification of reference gene primers. Profiling relied on immunoSEQ multiplex PCR, and the TCRdb table lists in-frame clones only, not all of them. That table furnishes V, J and clone size, whereas the DNA furnished D and trimming. In the table there are roughly 220,000 clones, about 88% of which are singletons. The count of this clone is one. CDR3 length: 16 amino acids. Trimming left V 6 bases short and J 4 bases short, with 19 bases between. The V gene's germline CDR1 is MNHEY and CDR2 SMNVEV (reference sequence). Enrolment of Seattle patients took place during active infection, and they were followed longitudinally.

This clonotype was sampled from a woman aged 50 to 60 with COVID-19, enrolled during active disease. Sequenced material: peripheral blood. The V call is TRBV27, the J call TRBJ2-1, with D possibly being TRBD1 (5 bases). In DNA form, the CDR3 reads TGTGCCAGCAGCTTAGGGGCCCCAGAGTATTACAATGAGCAGTTCTTC. Residues: CASSLGAPEYYNEQFF.